These 25 T cell receptor beta chains were sequenced from one sample in a study of human T cells and chemical hapten exposure. Time point indicated: patch test 3, about 24 weeks after DPC sensitization. The sample's treatment: therapeutic diphenylcyclopropenone sensitization with weekly scalp DPC. MiXCR was run by TCRdb on the RACE reads, yielding one entry per CDR3 protein. This repertoire shows roughly 100,000 distinct CDR3 sequences, 30% to 35% found once; its top ten account for around 2.7%. Source: whole blood, taken in connection with sensitization to the hapten diphenylcyclopropenone (DPC). The receptors derive from a man in his forties or fifties with alopecia areata. Some clones in this sample may be carry-over from other donors' samples.

This clonotype was seen a handful of times. The chain uses TRBV12-3 or TRBV12-4 and TRBJ2-7; perhaps TRBD1 as D (6 bases). Trimming took 6 bases from V and 1 from J, leaving 19 bases between them. The CDR3 runs 16 residues. The CDR3 loop reads CASSFTGSGDSYEQYF. Written as DNA, the CDR3 is TGTGCCAGCAGCTTCACCGGCTCAGGGGATTCCTACGAGCAGTACTTC.

The chain carries TRBV5-1 and TRBJ2-7; no firm D call. This CDR3 comprises 14 residues. Trimming removed 5 bases from V and 5 bases from J, with 17 bases in between. Germline CDR1 is SGHRS and CDR2 is YFSETQ. Here the CDR3 DNA reads TGCGCCAGCAGTTGGACCCGTGGTCTCAACGAGCAGTACTTC. It codes for CASSWTRGLNEQYF.

This clonotype appeared once. V and J are TRBV7-2 and TRBJ2-6; D possibly corresponds to TRBD1 (6 bases). V was trimmed by 1 base and J by 2 bases, leaving 9 bases between them. This CDR3 contains 16 residues. Germline values: CDR1 SGHTA, CDR2 FQGNSA. The CDR3 sequence is CASSLVSGAGANVLTF. DNA of the CDR3: TGTGCCAGCAGCTTAGTTTCAGGGGCTGGGGCCAACGTCCTGACTTTC.

This clonotype was observed a handful of times. CDR3 DNA: TGCAGTGCTGACAGGGGCACGGGTTTGGAGTTCTTC. Its translation: CSADRGTGLEFF. V usage is TRBV20-1 and J usage is TRBJ2-1; 8 bases are shared with TRBD1. V lost 5 bases, J lost 14 bases, and 11 bases stayed unmatched. Per the germline V gene, CDR1 is DFQATT and CDR2 is SNEGSKA (reference sequence). CDR3 length: 12 residues.

V is TRBV12-5 and J is TRBJ2-1; the match to TRBD1 covers 8 bases. Germline-derived CDR1 and CDR2 are LGHNT and FRNRAP. The CDR3 is made up of 15 amino acids. The ends lost 4 bases at V and 12 bases at J; junction bases unmatched: 14. CDR3 loop: CASGSILRGPWLQFF. In DNA form, the CDR3 reads TGTGCTAGTGGTTCCATTCTCAGGGGGCCTTGGCTGCAGTTCTTC. The full variable domain, with the rest looked up from reference TRBV12-5 and TRBJ2-1, is DARVTQTPRHKVTEMGQEVTMRCQPILGHNTVFWYRQTMMQGLELLAYFRNRAPLDDSGMPKDRFSAEMPDATLATLKIQPSEPRDSAVYFCASGSILRGPWLQFFGPGTRLTVL.

This clonotype came up a few times. The chain is built from TRBV2 and TRBJ1-1; D not resolved. The V gene's germline CDR1 is SNHLY and CDR2 FYNNEI. The CDR3 contains 13 residues. The V and J ends lost 7 bases and 3 bases respectively, with 12 bases between them. The CDR3 bases are TGTGCCAGCAAAACCCAGGCCCACACTGAAGCTTTCTTT. Its protein is CASKTQAHTEAFF. Together with reference TRBV2 and TRBJ1-1, the CDR3 gives the full variable domain: EPEVTQTPSHQVTQMGQEVILRCVPISNHLYFYWYRQILGQKVEFLVSFYNNEISEKSEIFDDQFSVERPDGSNFTLKIRSTKLEDSAMYFCASKTQAHTEAFFGQGTRLTVV.

The chain has TRBV28 and TRBJ1-1; D ambiguous. Germline V gene sequence: CDR1 MDHEN, CDR2 SYDVKM. V was trimmed by 4 bases and J by 6 bases, leaving 21 bases between them. The CDR3 runs 16 residues. The CDR3 DNA follows: TGTGCCAGCAGTTCGAGATCAACAGTCGTTCTAGCTGAAGCTTTCTTT. It translates to CASSSRSTVVLAEAFF.

V usage is TRBV4-1 and J usage is TRBJ2-7; 10 nucleotides match TRBD2. V was clipped by 1 base and J by 9 bases; unmatched bases: 3. This CDR3 spans 13 amino acids. Germline CDR1 reads MGHRA; CDR2 reads YSYEKL. The CDR3, as DNA: TGCGCCAGCAGCCAAGTGGTAGCGGGAGGGCAGTACGTC. Protein: CASSQVVAGGQYV.

This clonotype came up a few times. The V and J genes are TRBV13 and TRBJ2-7; D is possibly TRBD1 (5 bases). CDR3 length equals 14 residues. The V end was cut by 7 bases, the J end by 0 bases, with 13 bases between. Germline CDR1 reads PRHDT; CDR2 reads FYEKMQ (reference sequence). CDR3: CASTGRASSYEQYF. The CDR3 DNA is TGTGCCAGCACGGGCAGGGCGAGCTCCTACGAGCAGTACTTC.

The chain joins TRBV15 to TRBJ2-3, with D perhaps being TRBD1 or TRBD2 (5 bases each). V was trimmed by 1 base and J by 4 bases, leaving 15 bases between them. Per germline, CDR1 LNHNV and CDR2 YYDKDF (reference sequence). This CDR3 spans 16 amino acids. This CDR3 is CATSRGEGEGSDTQYF. In DNA, the CDR3 is TGTGCCACCAGCAGAGGCGAGGGTGAGGGGTCAGATACGCAGTATTTT.

This clonotype was observed a handful of times. The chain has TRBV11-2 and TRBJ2-4; 8 nucleotides match TRBD2. The V segment lost 3 bases and the J segment 4 bases; nucleotides outside the gene matches: 5. The CDR3 sequence is 15 residues long. Germline V gives CDR1 SGHAT, CDR2 FQNNGV. CDR3 nucleotide sequence: TGTGCCAGCAGCTTCCCACTAGCGGAGAAAAACATTCAGTACTTC. This gives the protein CASSFPLAEKNIQYF. Supplemented by reference TRBV11-2 and TRBJ2-4, the full variable domain reads EAGVAQSPRYKIIEKRQSVAFWCNPISGHATLYWYQQILGQGPKLLIQFQNNGVVDDSQLPKDRFSAERLKGVDSTLKIQPAKLEDSAVYLCASSFPLAEKNIQYFGAGTRLSVL.

The chain joins TRBV27 to TRBJ1-5; TRBD1 matches 7 bases. The CDR3 sequence is 12 residues long. Germline V gene lookup returns CDR1 MNHEY and CDR2 SMNVEV (reference sequence). The V gene end was trimmed by 4 bases and the J gene end by 9 bases; junction bases not matched to a gene: 3. The CDR3 here is CASSSTGLPQHF. DNA of the CDR3: TGTGCCAGCAGTTCGACAGGGCTGCCCCAGCATTTT.

This clonotype showed up just a few times. The J gene is TRBJ2-5, the V gene TRBV6-5; D may be TRBD2 (5 bases). This CDR3 contains 14 residues. CDR1 is MNHEY, CDR2 SVGAGI, per germline. Trimming stripped 5 bases from V and 2 bases from J, with 12 bases between. The CDR3 here is CASSARTGQETQYF. The CDR3 region has the DNA TGTGCCAGCAGTGCCCGGACGGGACAAGAGACCCAGTACTTC.

V gene TRBV11-1 combines with J gene TRBJ2-3; D might be TRBD1 or TRBD2, each matching 5 bases. The germline V gene has CDR1 SGHAT and CDR2 FQDESV (reference sequence). V was clipped by 2 bases and J by 1 base, with 16 bases between them. The CDR3 is 17 residues long. The CDR3 region is CASSLTGRVGGTDTQYF. CDR3 in DNA: TGTGCCAGCAGCTTAACAGGCCGTGTGGGAGGCACAGATACGCAGTATTTT.

The genes are TRBV24-1 and TRBJ2-3, with a tentative D call TRBD1 (6 bases). Deletions cut 7 bases from V and 2 bases from J, with 15 bases between. CDR1 is KGHDR and CDR2 is SFDVKD in the germline V gene. This CDR3 contains 15 residues. In nucleotides, the CDR3 is TGTGCCACCAGGGGCCGGGACACCGTCACAGATACGCAGTATTTT. Its protein is CATRGRDTVTDTQYF.

The chain is built from TRBV27 and TRBJ1-5; D possibly corresponds to TRBD1 (5 bases). The CDR3 spans 15 residues. V lost 4 bases to trimming and J lost 3 bases, with 13 bases between them. Germline V CDR1 and CDR2: MNHEY, SMNVEV (reference sequence). The CDR3 DNA is TGTGCCAGCAGTTCGACGGGGACGGCCAATCAGCCCCAGCATTTT. It codes for CASSSTGTANQPQHF.

This chain links TRBV28 with TRBJ2-1; the match to TRBD2 covers 14 bases. The CDR3 spans 17 residues. V trimming: 1 base; J trimming: 2 bases; junction bases outside the gene matches: 1. Germline V lookup: CDR1 MDHEN, CDR2 SYDVKM. CDR3 in DNA: TGTGCCAGCAGTTTATCGGGACTAGCGGGAGCCTACAATGAGCAGTTCTTC. Its protein product is CASSLSGLAGAYNEQFF.

This clonotype has more than one count but fewer than ten. The J gene is TRBJ1-3, the V gene TRBV20-1; D unresolved. The V end was cut by 6 bases, the J end by 0 bases, with 9 bases between. Looked up from germline, CDR1 is DFQATT and CDR2 is SNEGSKA (reference sequence). The CDR3 has 13 amino acids. The CDR3 is CSAPPFSGNTIYF. CDR3 nucleotide sequence: TGCAGTGCGCCGCCGTTCTCTGGAAACACCATATATTTT.

The V call is TRBV4-1, the J call TRBJ2-2, with 8 bases aligning to TRBD2. With V trimmed by 3 bases and J by 6 bases, 15 bases remained unmatched. This CDR3 is built from 18 residues. CDR1 is MGHRA, CDR2 YSYEKL, per germline. For the CDR3, the DNA is TGCGCCAGCAGCCAGCCGGGACTAGAAAGCGGTGGTGCCGGGGAGCTGTTTTTT. This gives the protein CASSQPGLESGGAGELFF.

The chain carries TRBV24-1 and TRBJ2-6; D gene uncertain. The V end lost 9 bases, the J end lost 10 bases, and 15 bases lay between the germline ends. CDR3 length: 13 residues. Germline V lookup: CDR1 KGHDR, CDR2 SFDVKD. This CDR3 reads CATSDGYLNVLTF. The CDR3 DNA is TGTGCCACCTCGGACGGATACCTAAACGTCCTGACTTTC.

This chain uses TRBV3-1 with TRBJ2-1; 8 bases are shared with TRBD1. The CDR3 sequence is 18 residues long. After removal of 0 bases from V and 1 base from J, the junction contained 8 bases not matched to a gene. The germline V gene encodes CDR1 LGHDT and CDR2 YNNKEL (reference sequence). This CDR3 is CASSQEGRDRRSYNEQFF. The DNA for the CDR3 is TGTGCCAGCAGCCAAGAAGGCCGGGACAGGCGATCCTACAATGAGCAGTTCTTC.

This chain joins TRBV12-3 or TRBV12-4 and TRBJ2-1; either TRBD1 or TRBD2 may supply D (6 bases each). This CDR3 is built from 16 residues. V lost 0 bases and J 2 bases, leaving 11 bases between the germline ends. The CDR3 region is CASSLARGGTYNEQFF. The CDR3 DNA follows: TGTGCCAGCAGTTTAGCGCGAGGGGGGACCTACAATGAGCAGTTCTTC.

The gene calls are TRBV6-6 and TRBJ1-1; no firm D call. Germline values: CDR1 MNHNY, CDR2 SVGAGI (reference sequence). Trimming took 0 bases from V and 4 from J, leaving 3 bases between them. This CDR3 spans 12 amino acids. The chain's CDR3 is CASSYSSTEAFF. The CDR3 coding sequence is TGTGCCAGCAGTTACTCTTCCACTGAAGCTTTCTTT.

The sample holds a few counts of this clonotype. The chain couples TRBV20-1 to TRBJ2-1; D call uncertain. The CDR3 loop spans 15 amino acids. CDR1 and CDR2 (germline): DFQATT, SNEGSKA (reference sequence). Trimming stripped 1 base from V and 9 bases from J, with 19 bases between. CDR3 protein: CSARAPGLYQGEQFF. Here the CDR3 DNA reads TGCAGTGCTAGAGCCCCGGGTTTATACCAAGGTGAGCAGTTCTTC.

The chain is built from TRBV28 and TRBJ2-2; a weak D match, TRBD2 (7 bases). Germline CDR1 and CDR2: MDHEN and SYDVKM. The V gene lost 1 base and the J gene lost 0 bases, with 18 bases spanning the gap. The CDR3 is 19 amino acids. CDR3 sequence reads: CASSLYPGGLRSNTGELFF. CDR3 DNA: TGTGCCAGCAGTTTATACCCGGGGGGCCTTAGATCGAACACCGGGGAGCTGTTTTTT.